This T cell receptor beta chain was identified in a study of blood T cell repertoires in COVID-19. Overall study context: COVID-19 samples from acute and convalescent phases originated in the United States, Italy and Spain. The cDNA or gDNA used as material had been derived from T cells, B-cell-depleted T cells, or PBMCs.

Trimming cost V 4 bases and J 1 base; bases outside gene matches: 7. The CDR3 is 16 amino acids. The germline V gene encodes CDR1 MNHNS and CDR2 SASEGT. The protocol was immunoSEQ multiplex PCR, while the TCRdb copy is restricted to in-frame clones and leaves out a portion. The sample holds some 230,000 clones, roughly 84% seen once. The sequenced material came from peripheral blood. J is TRBJ1-1 and V is TRBV6-1; 9 nucleotides agree with TRBD1. The sequence was collected from a woman in her sixties with acute or convalescent COVID-19. DNA of the CDR3: TGTGCCAGCAGTGGGGGACAGGGAAGGTCGAACACTGAAGCTTTCTTT. This translates into CASSGGQGRSNTEAFF.